Presented here are 11 T cell receptor beta chains from one specimen sequenced in a study of blood T cells in healthy people across ages. Together with a sample-barcoded 5' primer, a J-beta primer mix was included in a second PCR lasting roughly 6 to 12 cycles. One entry per CDR3 protein results from TCRdb running MiXCR on the 5' RACE reads. The sample lists over a million distinct CDR3 sequences, about 40% occurring once. Source material: blood. All receptors derive from a woman younger than 30 in good health.

This clonotype has only a few counts. The genes are TRBV7-2 and TRBJ2-7; weak D call: TRBD1 (6 bases). The length of the CDR3 is 15 residues. V lost 2 bases, J lost 1 base, and 12 bases lay in between. Germline V lookup: CDR1 SGHTA, CDR2 FQGNSA. The CDR3 sequence: CASSLSQGPSYEQYF. CDR3 nucleotides: TGTGCCAGCAGCTTATCGCAGGGGCCTTCCTACGAGCAGTACTTC.

This clonotype occurred a few times. The chain has TRBV5-1 and TRBJ2-3, with D perhaps TRBD2 (6 bases). Looked up from germline, CDR1 is SGHRS and CDR2 is YFSETQ. The length of the CDR3 is 15 residues. The V end lost 1 base, the J end lost 4 bases, and 13 bases lay between the germline ends. In DNA, the CDR3 is TGCGCCAGCAGCTTGAGAACGGGAGAGCCAGATACGCAGTATTTT. Translation gives CASSLRTGEPDTQYF.

CDR3 residues: CSVCGRVTDTQYF. DNA for the CDR3: TGCAGCGTTTGTGGCAGGGTCACAGATACGCAGTATTTT. The chain has TRBV29-1 and TRBJ2-3; possibly TRBD1 for D (5 bases). The CDR3 sequence is 13 residues long. V was clipped by 5 bases and J by 2 bases, with 11 bases between them. Germline loops: CDR1 SQVTM, CDR2 ANQGSEA.

The rearrangement links TRBV4-1 to TRBJ1-2; weak D call: TRBD1 (5 bases). Germline values: CDR1 MGHRA, CDR2 YSYEKL. This CDR3 spans 17 amino acids. Deletions cut 0 bases from V and 4 bases from J, with 18 bases between. CDR3 nucleotide sequence: TGCGCCAGCAGCCAAGATCTGCTGGGGGGTCAAACCTATGGCTACACCTTC. Its translation: CASSQDLLGGQTYGYTF.

The chain joins TRBV9 to TRBJ2-1; the D gene is possibly TRBD1 (7 bases). The tail of the sequence fits TRBJ2-7 better, so the J call may be wrong. Germline CDR1 and CDR2: SGDLS and YYNGEE. This CDR3 spans 16 amino acids. The CDR3 sequence: CASSLGGGGVYNEQYF. CDR3 coding DNA: TGTGCCAGCAGCTTGGGTGGAGGGGGCGTTTACAATGAGCAGTACTTC.

This sequence joins TRBV12-3 or TRBV12-4 and TRBJ2-7, with D tentatively TRBD2 (5 bases). V dropped 3 bases and J dropped 3 bases, with 9 bases sitting between them. The CDR3 runs 13 residues. CDR3 sequence (DNA): TGTGCCAGCAGTTTTAGCGTTTACTACGAGCAGTACTTC. Its protein is CASSFSVYYEQYF.

This sequence joins TRBV6-5 and TRBJ2-1; 8 bases agree with TRBD1. Per germline, CDR1 MNHEY and CDR2 SVGAGI. V was pared by 2 bases and J by 10 bases, with 10 bases of the junction left unmatched. The CDR3 contains 15 residues. CDR3 nucleotide sequence: TGTGCCAGCAGTTACAACGGACAGGGTCTTTCGGAGCAGTTCTTC. Translated: CASSYNGQGLSEQFF.

V gene TRBV4-1 combines with J gene TRBJ1-2, with 7 bases lining up with TRBD1. This CDR3 region has 13 residues. Germline V gives CDR1 MGHRA, CDR2 YSYEKL. The V segment lost 3 bases and the J segment 7 bases; nucleotides outside the gene matches: 5. CDR3 protein: CASSHQGGSGYTF. The CDR3 nucleotides read TGCGCCAGCAGCCATCAGGGGGGCAGTGGCTACACCTTC.

This clonotype was counted a few times. The chain is built from TRBV4-1 and TRBJ1-5; TRBD1 is a possible D gene (6 bases). V lost 0 bases to trimming and J lost 3 bases, with 12 bases between them. This CDR3 is built from 16 residues. Germline loops: CDR1 MGHRA, CDR2 YSYEKL. CDR3 sequence reads: CASSQEQGMINQPQHF. Written as DNA, the CDR3 is TGCGCCAGCAGCCAAGAGCAGGGGATGATCAATCAGCCCCAGCATTTT.

This chain links TRBV28 with TRBJ1-3; weak D call: TRBD1 (5 bases). Germline V lookup: CDR1 MDHEN, CDR2 SYDVKM. Trimming took 8 bases from V and 2 from J, leaving 10 bases between them. This CDR3 is built from 13 residues. CDR3 DNA: TGTGCCAGCCATTGGGGACCTGGAAACACCATATATTTT. This translates into CASHWGPGNTIYF. Using reference TRBV28 and TRBJ1-3 for the parts outside the CDR3, the full variable domain is DVKVTQSSRYLVKRTGEKVFLECVQDMDHENMFWYRQDPGLGLRLIYFSYDVKMKEKGDIPEGYSVSREKKERFSLILESASTNQTSMYLCASHWGPGNTIYFGEGSWLTVV.

This clonotype was counted only a few times. The genes are TRBV11-2 and TRBJ1-2; 8 bases align to TRBD1. CDR3 length: 15 residues. J was trimmed by 8 bases and V by 1 base; bases with no gene match: 9. CDR1 SGHAT and CDR2 FQNNGV come from the germline V gene. The CDR3 DNA reads as TGTGCCAGCAGCTTAGGAAATCGACAGGGGAGAGGCTACACCTTC. It translates to CASSLGNRQGRGYTF.